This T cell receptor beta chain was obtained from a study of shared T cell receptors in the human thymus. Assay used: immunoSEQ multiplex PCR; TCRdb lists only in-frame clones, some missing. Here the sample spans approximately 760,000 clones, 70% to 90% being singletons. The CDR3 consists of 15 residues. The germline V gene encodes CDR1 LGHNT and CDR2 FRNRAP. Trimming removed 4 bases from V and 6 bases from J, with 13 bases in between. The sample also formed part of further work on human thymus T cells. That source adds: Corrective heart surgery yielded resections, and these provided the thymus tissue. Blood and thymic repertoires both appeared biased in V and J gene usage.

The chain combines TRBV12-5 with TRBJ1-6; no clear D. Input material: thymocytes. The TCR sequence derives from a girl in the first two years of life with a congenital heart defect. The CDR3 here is CASGSADRGNSPLHF. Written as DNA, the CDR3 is TGTGCTAGTGGTTCGGCCGACCGGGGTAATTCACCCCTCCACTTT.